Below, 9 T cell receptor beta chains from the same sample are listed, as sequenced in a study of blood T cell repertoires in COVID-19. Generated by immunoSEQ multiplex PCR, the TCRdb table keeps only in-frame clones and is missing some. The sample includes 190,000 or so clones, 80% to 90% seen only once; the top ten take about 0.95%. Sequences were obtained from peripheral blood. These receptors all come from a woman under 30 who had recovered from COVID-19.

The chain employs TRBV5-1 and TRBJ1-5; tentatively, D is TRBD1 (5 bases). Germline V gives CDR1 SGHRS, CDR2 YFSETQ. CDR3 size: 16 residues. Trimming cost V 1 base and J 4 bases, with 15 bases left between them. CDR3 bases: TGCGCCAGCAGCTTGCAGGGTTCGCCTCGTAATCAGCCCCAGCATTTT. It translates to CASSLQGSPRNQPQHF.

The chain recombines TRBV7-9 with TRBJ2-1, with TRBD1 identical over 8 bases. Germline lookup yields CDR1 SEHNR and CDR2 FQNEAQ (reference sequence). The length of the CDR3 is 16 residues. V shed 3 bases, J shed 7 bases, and the junction held 11 bases outside the gene matches. DNA for the CDR3: TGTGCCAGCAGCTTCAGTTACAGGGGGAGAAAGAATGAGCAGTTCTTC. Translating it yields CASSFSYRGRKNEQFF.

V gene TRBV11-2 combines with J gene TRBJ2-1; 9 bases are shared with TRBD1. The V gene's germline CDR1 is SGHAT and CDR2 FQNNGV. The V gene end was trimmed by 5 bases and the J gene end by 4 bases; junction bases not matched to a gene: 12. The CDR3 covers 17 residues. CDR3 sequence reads: CASSILPGQGGYNEQFF. The CDR3 nucleotides are TGTGCCAGCAGCATCCTCCCGGGACAGGGTGGATACAATGAGCAGTTCTTC.

The chain carries TRBV16 and TRBJ1-1; D not resolved. Trimming took off 3 bases at V and 6 bases at J, with 8 bases between the two ends. The CDR3 totals 12 residues. CDR1 is KGHSY, CDR2 FQNENV, per germline. The CDR3 DNA follows: TGTGCCAGCAGCCAGCCCAGTCCTGAAGCTTTCTTT. Amino acids: CASSQPSPEAFF.

This rearrangement joins TRBV9 to TRBJ1-2; 7 nucleotides match TRBD1. From germline, CDR1 is SGDLS and CDR2 YYNGEE. The CDR3 covers 14 residues. The J segment lost 5 bases and the V segment lost 4 bases, leaving 8 bases of the junction unmatched. This CDR3 reads CASSQRQGEYGYTF. For the CDR3, the DNA is TGTGCCAGCAGCCAAAGACAGGGCGAGTATGGCTACACCTTC.

The rearrangement joins TRBV6-4 to TRBJ1-2; no clear D gene. Trimming removed 2 bases at V and 4 bases at J, with 8 bases between. Germline CDR1 and CDR2: MRHNA and SNTAGT. This CDR3 region has 13 residues. In DNA form, the CDR3 reads TGTGCCAGCAGTGACCTGACGGGCTATGGCTACACCTTC. This sequence encodes CASSDLTGYGYTF.

The chain carries TRBV15 and TRBJ1-1; no reliable D call. V lost 1 base and J lost 2, with 8 bases in between. The CDR3 extends over 14 amino acids. Looked up from germline, CDR1 is LNHNV and CDR2 is YYDKDF (reference sequence). This chain's CDR3 is CATSRGGFNTEAFF. The CDR3 DNA is TGTGCCACCAGCAGAGGAGGGTTTAACACTGAAGCTTTCTTT.

CDR3: CASSLRLAGSTDTQYF. CDR3 DNA: TGTGCCAGCAGCTTGAGGTTAGCAGGGAGCACAGATACGCAGTATTTT. The chain employs TRBV5-4 and TRBJ2-3; a possible D gene is TRBD1 (5 bases). CDR3 length equals 16 residues. Germline V lookup: CDR1 SGHNT, CDR2 YYREEE (reference sequence). Between the trimmed V and J ends, which lost 1 base and 0 bases, there was a span of 12 bases.

This clone was observed a handful of times. The chain recombines TRBV7-2 with TRBJ2-7, with TRBD2 matching 11 bases. V lost 2 bases, J lost 4 bases, and 1 base stayed unmatched. The CDR3 runs 14 residues. CDR1 and CDR2 from the germline V gene are SGHTA and FQGNSA. The CDR3 DNA reads TGTGCCAGCAGCTTAAGACTAGCGGGATACGAGCAGTACGTC. This encodes CASSLRLAGYEQYV.